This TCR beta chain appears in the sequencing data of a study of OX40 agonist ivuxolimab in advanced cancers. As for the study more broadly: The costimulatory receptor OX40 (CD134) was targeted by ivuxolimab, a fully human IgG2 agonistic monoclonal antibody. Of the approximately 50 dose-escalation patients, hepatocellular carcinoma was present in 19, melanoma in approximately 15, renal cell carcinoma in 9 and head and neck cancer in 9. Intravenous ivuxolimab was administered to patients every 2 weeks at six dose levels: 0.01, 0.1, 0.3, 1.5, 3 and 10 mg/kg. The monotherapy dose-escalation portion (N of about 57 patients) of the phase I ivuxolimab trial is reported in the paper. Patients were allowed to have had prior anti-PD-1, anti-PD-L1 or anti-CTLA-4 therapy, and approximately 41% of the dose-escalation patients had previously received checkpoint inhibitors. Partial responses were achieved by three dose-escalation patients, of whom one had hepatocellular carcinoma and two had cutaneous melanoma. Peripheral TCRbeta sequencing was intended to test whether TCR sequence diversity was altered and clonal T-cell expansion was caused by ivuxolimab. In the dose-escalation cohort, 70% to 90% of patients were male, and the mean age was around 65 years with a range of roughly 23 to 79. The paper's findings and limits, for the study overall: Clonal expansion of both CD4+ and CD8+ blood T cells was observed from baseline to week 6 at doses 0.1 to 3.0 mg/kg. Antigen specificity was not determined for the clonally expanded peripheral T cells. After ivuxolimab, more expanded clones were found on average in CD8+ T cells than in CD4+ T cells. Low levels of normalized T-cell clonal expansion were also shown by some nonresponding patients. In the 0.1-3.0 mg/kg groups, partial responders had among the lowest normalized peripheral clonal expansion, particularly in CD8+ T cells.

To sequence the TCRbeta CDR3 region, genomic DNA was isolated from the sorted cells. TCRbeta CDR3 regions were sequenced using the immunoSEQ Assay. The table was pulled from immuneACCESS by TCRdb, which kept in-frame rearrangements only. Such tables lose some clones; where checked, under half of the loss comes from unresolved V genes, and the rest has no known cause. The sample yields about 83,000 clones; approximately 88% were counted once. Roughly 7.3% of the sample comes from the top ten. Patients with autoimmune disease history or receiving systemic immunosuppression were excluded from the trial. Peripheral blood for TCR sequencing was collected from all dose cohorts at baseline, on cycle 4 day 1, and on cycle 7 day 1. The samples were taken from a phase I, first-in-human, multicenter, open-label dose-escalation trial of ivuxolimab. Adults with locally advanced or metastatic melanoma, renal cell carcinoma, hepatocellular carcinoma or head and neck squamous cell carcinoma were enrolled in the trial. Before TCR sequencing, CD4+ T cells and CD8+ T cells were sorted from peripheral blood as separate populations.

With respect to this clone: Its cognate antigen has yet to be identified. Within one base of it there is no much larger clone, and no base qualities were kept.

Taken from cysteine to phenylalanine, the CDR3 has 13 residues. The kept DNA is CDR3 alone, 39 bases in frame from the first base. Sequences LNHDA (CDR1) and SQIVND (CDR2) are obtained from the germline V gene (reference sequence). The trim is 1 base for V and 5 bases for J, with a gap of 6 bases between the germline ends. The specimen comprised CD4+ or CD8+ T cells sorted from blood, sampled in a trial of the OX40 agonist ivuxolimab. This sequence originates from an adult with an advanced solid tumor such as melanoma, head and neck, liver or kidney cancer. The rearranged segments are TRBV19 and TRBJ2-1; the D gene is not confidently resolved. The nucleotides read TGTGCCAGTAGTATAGGATTCCACAATGAGCAGTTCTTC. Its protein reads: CASSIGFHNEQFF.